The clone carrying this T cell receptor beta chain was recorded only once. The sample comes from a study of T cells after yellow fever vaccination. TCRdb re-analysed the 5' RACE reads in MiXCR, keeping a single row per CDR3 protein. The sample has about 120,000 distinct CDR3 sequences; nearly 15% are singletons. The sequences come from CD8+ T cells sorted from PBMCs, collected 5 days after the yellow fever booster vaccination. This TCR was sampled from a man aged 18 to 29 who received the YFV17D yellow fever vaccine.

Here the CDR3 DNA reads TGTGCCAGCAGCTGGGGACGGGTAATCTACAATGAGCAGTTCTTC. This codes for CASSWGRVIYNEQFF. The chain uses TRBV7-2 and TRBJ2-1; TRBD1 or TRBD2 may be the D gene (5 bases each). Trimming took off 4 bases at V and 3 bases at J, with 13 bases between the two ends. The length of the CDR3 is 15 residues. CDR1 is SGHTA, CDR2 FQGNSA, per germline.